This T cell receptor beta chain originates from a study of response to subunit inactivated influenza vaccine. TCRdb re-called the RT-PCR reads with MiXCR, one entry per CDR3 protein. In the table there are around 790,000 distinct CDR3 sequences, roughly 20% of which are singletons. CDR1 SGHTA and CDR2 FQGNSA come from the germline V gene. CDR3 length: 13 residues. V lost 2 bases, J lost 10 bases, and 9 bases lay in between. General study results and limits: The authors proposed limited new T cell recruitment per seasonal influenza vaccination.

With regard to this clonotype: Its antigen is unidentified.

The V call is TRBV7-2, the J call TRBJ1-6; no definite D call. This sequence originates from a man aged 50 to 59 who received an inactivated influenza vaccine. Here the sequenced sample was PBMCs from blood, taken around 5 days after vaccination. The CDR3 reads CASSLQTTSPLHF. CDR3 coding DNA: TGTGCCAGCAGCTTACAAACGACCTCACCCCTCCACTTT.